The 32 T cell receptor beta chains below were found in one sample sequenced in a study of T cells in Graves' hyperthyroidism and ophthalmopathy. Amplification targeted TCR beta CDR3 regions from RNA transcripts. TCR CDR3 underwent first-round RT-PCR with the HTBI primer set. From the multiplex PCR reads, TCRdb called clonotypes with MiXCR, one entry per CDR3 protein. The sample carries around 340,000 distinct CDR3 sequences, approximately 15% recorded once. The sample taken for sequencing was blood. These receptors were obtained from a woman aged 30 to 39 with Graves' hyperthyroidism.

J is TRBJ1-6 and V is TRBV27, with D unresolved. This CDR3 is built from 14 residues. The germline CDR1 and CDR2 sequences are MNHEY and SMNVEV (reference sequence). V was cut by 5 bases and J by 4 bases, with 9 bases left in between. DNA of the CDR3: TGTGCCAGCAGTCCCGGTGTGTATAATTCACCCCTCCACTTT. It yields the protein CASSPGVYNSPLHF.

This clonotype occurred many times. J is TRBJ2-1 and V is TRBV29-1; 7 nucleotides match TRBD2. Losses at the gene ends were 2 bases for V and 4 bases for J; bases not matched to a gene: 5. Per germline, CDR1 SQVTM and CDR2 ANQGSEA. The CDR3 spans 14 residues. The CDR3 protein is CSVEKREGYNEQFF. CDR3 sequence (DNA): TGCAGCGTTGAAAAGCGGGAAGGGTACAATGAGCAGTTCTTC.

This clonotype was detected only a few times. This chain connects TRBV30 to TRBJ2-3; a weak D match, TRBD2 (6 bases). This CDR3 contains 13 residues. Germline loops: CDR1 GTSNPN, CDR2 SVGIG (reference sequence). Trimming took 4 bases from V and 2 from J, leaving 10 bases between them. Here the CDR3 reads CAWMRENTDTQYF. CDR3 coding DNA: TGTGCCTGGATGCGGGAAAACACAGATACGCAGTATTTT.

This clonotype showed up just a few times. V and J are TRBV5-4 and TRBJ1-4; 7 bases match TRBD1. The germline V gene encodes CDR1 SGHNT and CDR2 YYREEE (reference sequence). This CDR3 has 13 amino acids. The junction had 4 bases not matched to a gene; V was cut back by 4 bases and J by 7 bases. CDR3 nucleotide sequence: TGTGCCAGCAGCGCTCAGGGGGGTGAAAAACTGTTTTTT. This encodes CASSAQGGEKLFF.

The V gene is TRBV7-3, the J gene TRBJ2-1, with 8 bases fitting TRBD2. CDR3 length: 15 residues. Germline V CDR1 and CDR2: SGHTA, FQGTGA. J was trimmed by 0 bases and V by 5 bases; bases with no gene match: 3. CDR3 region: CASSISGSSYNEQFF. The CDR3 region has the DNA TGTGCCAGCAGCATAAGCGGGAGCTCCTACAATGAGCAGTTCTTC. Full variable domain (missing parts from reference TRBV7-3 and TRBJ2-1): GAGVSQTPSNKVTEKGKYVELRCDPISGHTALYWYRQSLGQGPEFLIYFQGTGAADDSGLPNDRFFAVRPEGSVSTLKIQRTERGDSAVYLCASSISGSSYNEQFFGPGTRLTVL.

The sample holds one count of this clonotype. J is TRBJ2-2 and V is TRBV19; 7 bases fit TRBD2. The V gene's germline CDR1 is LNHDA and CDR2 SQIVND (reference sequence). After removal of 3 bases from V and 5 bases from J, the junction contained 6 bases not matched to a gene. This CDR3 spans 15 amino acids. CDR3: CASSIFAGVTGELFF. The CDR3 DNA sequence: TGTGCCAGTAGTATTTTCGCGGGAGTGACCGGGGAGCTGTTTTTT.

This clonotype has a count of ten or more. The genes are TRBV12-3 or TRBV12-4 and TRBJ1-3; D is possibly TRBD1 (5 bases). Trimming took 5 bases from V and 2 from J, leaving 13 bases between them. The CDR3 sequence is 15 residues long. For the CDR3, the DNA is TGTGCCAGCAGTGCCACCGGCAGGGCTGGAAACACCATATATTTT. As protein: CASSATGRAGNTIYF.

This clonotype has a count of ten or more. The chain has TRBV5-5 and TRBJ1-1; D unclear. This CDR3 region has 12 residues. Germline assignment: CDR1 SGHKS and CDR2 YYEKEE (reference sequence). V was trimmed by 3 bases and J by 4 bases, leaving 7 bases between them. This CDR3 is CASSWTSTEAFF. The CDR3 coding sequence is TGTGCCAGCAGCTGGACGTCCACTGAAGCTTTCTTT.

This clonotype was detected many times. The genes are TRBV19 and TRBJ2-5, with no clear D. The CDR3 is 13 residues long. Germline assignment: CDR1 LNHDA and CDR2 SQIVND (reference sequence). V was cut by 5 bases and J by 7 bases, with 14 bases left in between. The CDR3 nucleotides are TGTGCCAGTAGTTCCCCAGGAAGGGCGACCCAGTACTTC. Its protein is CASSSPGRATQYF.

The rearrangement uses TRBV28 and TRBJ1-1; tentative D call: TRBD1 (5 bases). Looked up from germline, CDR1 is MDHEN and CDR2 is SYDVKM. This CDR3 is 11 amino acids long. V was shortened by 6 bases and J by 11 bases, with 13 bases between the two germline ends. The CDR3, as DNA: TGTGCCAGCAGGGAAGGGGATCGGGCTTTCTTT. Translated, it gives CASREGDRAFF.

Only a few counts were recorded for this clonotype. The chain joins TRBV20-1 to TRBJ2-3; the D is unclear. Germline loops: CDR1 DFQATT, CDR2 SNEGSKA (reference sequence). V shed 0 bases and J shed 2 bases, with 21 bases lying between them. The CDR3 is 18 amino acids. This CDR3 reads CSARDNRAALLYTDTQYF. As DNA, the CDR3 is TGCAGTGCTAGAGATAACCGGGCAGCCCTCCTCTACACAGATACGCAGTATTTT.

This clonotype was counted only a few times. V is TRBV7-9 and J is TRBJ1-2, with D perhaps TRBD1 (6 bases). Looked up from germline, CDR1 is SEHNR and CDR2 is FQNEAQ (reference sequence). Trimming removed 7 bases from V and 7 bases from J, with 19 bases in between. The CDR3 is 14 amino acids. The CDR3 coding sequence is TGTGCCAGCACCAGGGGAGGGCCCGTCGCTGGCTACACCTTC. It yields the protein CASTRGGPVAGYTF.

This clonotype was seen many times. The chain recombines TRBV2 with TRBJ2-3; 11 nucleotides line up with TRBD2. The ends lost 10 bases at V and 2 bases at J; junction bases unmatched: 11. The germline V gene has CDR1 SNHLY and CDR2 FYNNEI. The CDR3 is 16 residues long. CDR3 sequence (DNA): TGTGCCACCAGCATCCGGACTAGCGGGTACACAGATACGCAGTATTTT. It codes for CATSIRTSGYTDTQYF.

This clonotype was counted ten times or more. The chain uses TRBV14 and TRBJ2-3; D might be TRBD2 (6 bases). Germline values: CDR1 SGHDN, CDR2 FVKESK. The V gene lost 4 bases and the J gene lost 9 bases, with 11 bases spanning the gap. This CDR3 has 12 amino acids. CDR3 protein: CASSLKGGTQYF. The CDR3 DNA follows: TGTGCCAGCAGCCTGAAGGGAGGCACGCAGTATTTT.

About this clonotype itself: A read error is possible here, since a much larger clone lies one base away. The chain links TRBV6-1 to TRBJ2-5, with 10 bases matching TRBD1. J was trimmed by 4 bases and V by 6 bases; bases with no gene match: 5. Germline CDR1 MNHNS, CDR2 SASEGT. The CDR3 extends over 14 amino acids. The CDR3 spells CASRSWTGGETQYF. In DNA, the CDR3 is TGTGCCAGCAGGTCCTGGACAGGGGGAGAGACCCAGTACTTC.

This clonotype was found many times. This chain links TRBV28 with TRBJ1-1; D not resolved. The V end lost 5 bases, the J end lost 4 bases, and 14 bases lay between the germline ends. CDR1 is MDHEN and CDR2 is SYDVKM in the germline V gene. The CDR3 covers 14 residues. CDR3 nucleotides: TGTGCCAGCAGTCTTCGGACCGACACCACTGAAGCTTTCTTT. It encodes CASSLRTDTTEAFF.

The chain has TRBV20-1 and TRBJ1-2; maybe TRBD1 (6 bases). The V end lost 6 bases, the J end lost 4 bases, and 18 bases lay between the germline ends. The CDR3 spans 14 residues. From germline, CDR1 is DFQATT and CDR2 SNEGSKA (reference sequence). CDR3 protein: CSARKRGAAYGYTF. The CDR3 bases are TGCAGTGCAAGAAAACGGGGGGCGGCCTATGGCTACACCTTC.

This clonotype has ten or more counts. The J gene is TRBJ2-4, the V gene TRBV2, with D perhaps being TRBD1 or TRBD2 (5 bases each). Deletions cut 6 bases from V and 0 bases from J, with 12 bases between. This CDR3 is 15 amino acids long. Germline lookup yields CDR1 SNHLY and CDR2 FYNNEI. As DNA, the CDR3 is TGTGCCAGCAGGGGGACCCAGCTAGCCAAAAACATTCAGTACTTC. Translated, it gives CASRGTQLAKNIQYF.

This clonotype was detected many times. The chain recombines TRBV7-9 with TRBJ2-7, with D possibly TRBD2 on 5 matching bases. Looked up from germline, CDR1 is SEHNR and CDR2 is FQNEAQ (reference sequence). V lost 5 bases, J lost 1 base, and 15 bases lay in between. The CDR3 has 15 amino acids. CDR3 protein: CASSSGKSLSYEQYF. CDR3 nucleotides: TGTGCCAGCAGCAGCGGCAAAAGCCTTTCCTACGAGCAGTACTTC.

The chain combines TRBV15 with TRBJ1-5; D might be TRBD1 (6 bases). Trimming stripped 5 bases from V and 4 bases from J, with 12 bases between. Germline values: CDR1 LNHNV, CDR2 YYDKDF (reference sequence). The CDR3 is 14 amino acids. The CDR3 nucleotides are TGTGCCACCAGCCTGCGACAGGCGAATCAGCCCCAGCATTTT. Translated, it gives CATSLRQANQPQHF. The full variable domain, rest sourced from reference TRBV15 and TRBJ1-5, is DAMVIQNPRYQVTQFGKPVTLSCSQTLNHNVMYWYQQKSSQAPKLLFHYYDKDFNNEADTPDNFQSRRPNTSFCFLDIRSPGLGDTAMYLCATSLRQANQPQHFGDGTRLSIL.

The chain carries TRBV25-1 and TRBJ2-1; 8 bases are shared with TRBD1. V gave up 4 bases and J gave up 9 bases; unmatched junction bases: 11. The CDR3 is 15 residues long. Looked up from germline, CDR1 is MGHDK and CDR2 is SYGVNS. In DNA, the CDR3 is TGTGCCAGCAGTGTCGCCACGGACAGGGCTCCTGAGCAGTTCTTC. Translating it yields CASSVATDRAPEQFF.

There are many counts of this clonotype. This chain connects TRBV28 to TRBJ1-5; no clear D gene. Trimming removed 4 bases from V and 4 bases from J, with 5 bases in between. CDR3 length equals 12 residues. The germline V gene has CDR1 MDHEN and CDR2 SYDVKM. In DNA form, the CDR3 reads TGTGCCAGCAGTTCAGCTAATCAGCCCCAGCATTTT. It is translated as CASSSANQPQHF.

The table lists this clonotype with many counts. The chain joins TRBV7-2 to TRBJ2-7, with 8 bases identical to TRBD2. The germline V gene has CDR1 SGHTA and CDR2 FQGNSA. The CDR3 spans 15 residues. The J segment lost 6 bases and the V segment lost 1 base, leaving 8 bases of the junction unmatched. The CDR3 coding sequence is TGTGCCAGCAGCTTAGACAGTCGGGCGGGAGGCGAGCAGTACTTC. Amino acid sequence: CASSLDSRAGGEQYF.

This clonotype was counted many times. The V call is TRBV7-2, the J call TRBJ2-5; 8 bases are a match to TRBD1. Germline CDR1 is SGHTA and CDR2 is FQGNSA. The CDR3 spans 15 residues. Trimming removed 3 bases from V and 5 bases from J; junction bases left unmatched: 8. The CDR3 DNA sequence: TGTGCCAGCAGCTTTGAGGGACAGGAGACGGAGACCCAGTACTTC. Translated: CASSFEGQETETQYF.

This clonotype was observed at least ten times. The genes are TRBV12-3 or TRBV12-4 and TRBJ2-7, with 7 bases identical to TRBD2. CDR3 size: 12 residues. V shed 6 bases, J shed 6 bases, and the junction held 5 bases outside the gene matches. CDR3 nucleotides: TGTGCCAGCAGGGACTCGGGGGGCGAGCAGTACTTC. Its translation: CASRDSGGEQYF.

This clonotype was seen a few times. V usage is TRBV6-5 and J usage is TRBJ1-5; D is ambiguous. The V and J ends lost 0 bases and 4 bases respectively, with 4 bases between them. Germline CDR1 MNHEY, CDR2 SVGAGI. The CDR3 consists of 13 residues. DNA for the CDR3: TGTGCCAGCAGTTACTCGGCGAATCAGCCCCAGCATTTT. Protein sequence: CASSYSANQPQHF.

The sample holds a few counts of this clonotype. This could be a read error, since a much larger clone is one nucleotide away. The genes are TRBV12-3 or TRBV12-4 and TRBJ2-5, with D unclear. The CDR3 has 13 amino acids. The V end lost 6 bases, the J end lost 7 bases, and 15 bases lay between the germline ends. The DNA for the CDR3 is TGTGCCAGCAGCAAAGGCTATGGAGTGACCCAGTACTTC. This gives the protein CASSKGYGVTQYF.

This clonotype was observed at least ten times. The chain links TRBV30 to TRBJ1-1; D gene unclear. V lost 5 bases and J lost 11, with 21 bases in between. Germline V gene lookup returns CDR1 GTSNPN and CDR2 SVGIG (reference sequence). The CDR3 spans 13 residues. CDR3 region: CAWSYGEGSVAFF. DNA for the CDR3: TGTGCCTGGTCGTACGGGGAGGGCTCGGTGGCTTTCTTT.

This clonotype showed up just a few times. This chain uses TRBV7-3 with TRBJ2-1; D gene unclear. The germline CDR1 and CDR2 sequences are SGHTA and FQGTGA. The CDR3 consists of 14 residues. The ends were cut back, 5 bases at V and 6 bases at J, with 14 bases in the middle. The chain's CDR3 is CASSPNSRFNEQFF. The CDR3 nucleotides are TGTGCCAGCAGCCCCAATTCCCGCTTCAATGAGCAGTTCTTC.

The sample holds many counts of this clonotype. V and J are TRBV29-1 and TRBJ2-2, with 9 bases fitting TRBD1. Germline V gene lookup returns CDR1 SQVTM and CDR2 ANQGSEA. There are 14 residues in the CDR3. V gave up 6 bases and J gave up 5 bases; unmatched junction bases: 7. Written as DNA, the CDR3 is TGCAGCGTCGTTACAGGGGGCGGGACCGGGGAGCTGTTTTTT. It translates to CSVVTGGGTGELFF.

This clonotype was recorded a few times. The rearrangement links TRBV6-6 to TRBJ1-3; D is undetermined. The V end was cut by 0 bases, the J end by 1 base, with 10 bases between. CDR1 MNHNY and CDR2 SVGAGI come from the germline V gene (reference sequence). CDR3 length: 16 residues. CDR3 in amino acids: CASSYSADPSGNTIYF. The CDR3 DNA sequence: TGTGCCAGCAGTTACTCGGCGGACCCATCTGGAAACACCATATATTTT.

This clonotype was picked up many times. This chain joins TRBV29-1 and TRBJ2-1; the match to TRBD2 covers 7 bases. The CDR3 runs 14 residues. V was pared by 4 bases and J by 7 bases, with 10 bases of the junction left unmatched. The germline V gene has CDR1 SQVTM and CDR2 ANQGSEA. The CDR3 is CSVVGRVRVNEQFF. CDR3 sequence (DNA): TGCAGCGTTGTAGGGAGGGTGAGAGTAAATGAGCAGTTCTTC.